Sequencing of this T cell receptor (beta chain) was carried out in a study of identical twins (TCRdb year 2016). Looking at the study overall: TCR alpha and beta repertoires from monozygotic twins, unrelated adults of various ages and cord blood were deep-sequenced to test whether fetal clonotypes persist. Replicate twin experiments were performed at different times using different library preparation protocols to rule out contamination.

All donors were healthy Caucasians. The twin cohort consisted of three pairs of female monozygotic twins, all aged 18 to 29 years. RNA for TCR libraries was isolated from peripheral blood mononuclear cells. The library was generated by 5' RACE. The sample was run on an Illumina HiSeq 2000. A universal primer binding site was added through template switching, and the final cDNA carried a unique molecular identifier so that TCR cDNA molecules could be counted accurately. Specific primers in the conserved constant-segment region were used to synthesize first-strand cDNA for TCR alpha and beta chains. To control for contamination, every cDNA library was double barcoded, receiving both a SMART-Mk sample barcode and Illumina barcodes. TruSeq adapter sequences along with Illumina sample barcodes were introduced in two successive PCR steps. Sequencing of the TCR alpha and beta cDNA libraries was done on the Illumina HiSeq platform using custom primers. As for the original processing: MiGEC processed the raw reads to extract unique molecular identifiers, while MiXCR was used to determine the CDR3 positions. For each individual, recombination models were inferred using an EM algorithm with the repgenHMM and IGoR tools. Shared clonotypes were analyzed with the tcR package in R, and sharing was normalized by the product of cloneset sizes. Out-of-frame nonproductive sequences were analyzed to study raw recombination free of thymic and clonal selection effects. TCRdb applied fastp at Q25 and MiXCR to the public reads, then kept only in-frame beta chains. CDR3 protein sequences are deduplicated, and each keeps its most common genes and DNA. Here the V and J calls rest on TCRdb's processing, not on the authors' analysis. The sample table records some 730,000 distinct CDR3 sequences; about 20% of these occur just once. The top ten constitute under 15% of the sample.

Taken from cysteine to phenylalanine, the CDR3 has 13 residues. Solely the CDR3 DNA is kept, with 39 bases framed from the first base. Deletion took 6 bases off V and 3 bases off J, with a span of 12 bases between the germline ends. On the study overall, not on this receptor specifically: Abundant cord blood beta clonotypes carried fewer insertions; young adult naive repertoires showed a weaker similar trend, while memory repertoires showed none. Compared with coincidental sharing between unrelated individuals, out-of-frame TCR alpha sequences shared between twins had an excess of sequences with low generation probability. Zero-insertion analyses could be partly confounded by invariant T cells such as MAIT and iNKT, although diverse VJ usage argued against such confounding for most clonotypes. In monozygotic twins, out-of-frame TCR alpha sharing was systematically underestimated by recombination models, although the models agreed with sharing between unrelated individuals. A weaker excess of twin sharing was found in beta out-of-frame sequences because the signal-to-noise ratio was lowered by fewer shared sequences. Conclusions relied on cross-sectional statistical analysis, since the same donors could not be followed over many years.

In the case of this clonotype: Its antigen is unknown. No per-base quality is available; no much larger clone lies one base away.

These data also formed part of another study, on T cells expressing NK-cell markers. Per that second paper: In sorted CD3+CD56+NKG2C+, CD3+CD56+NKG2C- and CD3+CD56-NKG2C+ T-cell subsets from several donors, TCR beta-chain repertoires were profiled. Among the eight sequenced donors, only one was HCMV-seronegative, while the other seven were HCMV-seropositive. In several experiments an anti-gammadeltaTCR antibody was added to restrict sorting to alphabetaTCR-expressing T cells. In over 5 donors, the dominant CD3+CD56+NKG2C+ clonotypes were among the top 10 CD8+ clonotypes and accounted for about 1.0-7.5% of CD8+ T cells. Those dominant clonotypes were again the most abundant among CD3+CD56-NKG2C+ cells in a few donors, at about 25-60.1%. Whether the expanded NKG2C-expressing T cell clones were specific for HCMV antigens remained unclear. All eight donors whose samples were sequenced were randomly selected healthy volunteers, three of them men and five women. HCMV-specific IgG was detected in serum with a commercial ELISA kit to determine HCMV serostatus. For six donors, bulk peripheral blood T-cell repertoires were also sequenced from unsorted PBMC. Reads were demultiplexed and grouped by UMI with MIGEC, and clonotypes were assembled and quantified with MiTCR. To exclude erroneous sequences, only TCR cDNA sequences supported by at least two reads were retained. The tcR package was used for downstream repertoire analysis, and clonotypes were matched between fractions using CDR3 nucleotide sequence together with V segment. VDJmatch was used to annotate antigen specificity against VDJdb, with one amino acid substitution in CDR3 allowed.

The TCR comes from a woman in her late teens or twenties in good health. The chain is assembled from TRBV12-3 or TRBV12-4 and TRBJ2-7; TRBD1 is possibly the D segment (5 matching bases). The sample consisted of PBMCs. The CDR3 reads as follows: CASSWVQGYEQYF. The DNA sequence is given as TGTGCCAGCAGCTGGGTCCAGGGCTACGAGCAGTACTTC.